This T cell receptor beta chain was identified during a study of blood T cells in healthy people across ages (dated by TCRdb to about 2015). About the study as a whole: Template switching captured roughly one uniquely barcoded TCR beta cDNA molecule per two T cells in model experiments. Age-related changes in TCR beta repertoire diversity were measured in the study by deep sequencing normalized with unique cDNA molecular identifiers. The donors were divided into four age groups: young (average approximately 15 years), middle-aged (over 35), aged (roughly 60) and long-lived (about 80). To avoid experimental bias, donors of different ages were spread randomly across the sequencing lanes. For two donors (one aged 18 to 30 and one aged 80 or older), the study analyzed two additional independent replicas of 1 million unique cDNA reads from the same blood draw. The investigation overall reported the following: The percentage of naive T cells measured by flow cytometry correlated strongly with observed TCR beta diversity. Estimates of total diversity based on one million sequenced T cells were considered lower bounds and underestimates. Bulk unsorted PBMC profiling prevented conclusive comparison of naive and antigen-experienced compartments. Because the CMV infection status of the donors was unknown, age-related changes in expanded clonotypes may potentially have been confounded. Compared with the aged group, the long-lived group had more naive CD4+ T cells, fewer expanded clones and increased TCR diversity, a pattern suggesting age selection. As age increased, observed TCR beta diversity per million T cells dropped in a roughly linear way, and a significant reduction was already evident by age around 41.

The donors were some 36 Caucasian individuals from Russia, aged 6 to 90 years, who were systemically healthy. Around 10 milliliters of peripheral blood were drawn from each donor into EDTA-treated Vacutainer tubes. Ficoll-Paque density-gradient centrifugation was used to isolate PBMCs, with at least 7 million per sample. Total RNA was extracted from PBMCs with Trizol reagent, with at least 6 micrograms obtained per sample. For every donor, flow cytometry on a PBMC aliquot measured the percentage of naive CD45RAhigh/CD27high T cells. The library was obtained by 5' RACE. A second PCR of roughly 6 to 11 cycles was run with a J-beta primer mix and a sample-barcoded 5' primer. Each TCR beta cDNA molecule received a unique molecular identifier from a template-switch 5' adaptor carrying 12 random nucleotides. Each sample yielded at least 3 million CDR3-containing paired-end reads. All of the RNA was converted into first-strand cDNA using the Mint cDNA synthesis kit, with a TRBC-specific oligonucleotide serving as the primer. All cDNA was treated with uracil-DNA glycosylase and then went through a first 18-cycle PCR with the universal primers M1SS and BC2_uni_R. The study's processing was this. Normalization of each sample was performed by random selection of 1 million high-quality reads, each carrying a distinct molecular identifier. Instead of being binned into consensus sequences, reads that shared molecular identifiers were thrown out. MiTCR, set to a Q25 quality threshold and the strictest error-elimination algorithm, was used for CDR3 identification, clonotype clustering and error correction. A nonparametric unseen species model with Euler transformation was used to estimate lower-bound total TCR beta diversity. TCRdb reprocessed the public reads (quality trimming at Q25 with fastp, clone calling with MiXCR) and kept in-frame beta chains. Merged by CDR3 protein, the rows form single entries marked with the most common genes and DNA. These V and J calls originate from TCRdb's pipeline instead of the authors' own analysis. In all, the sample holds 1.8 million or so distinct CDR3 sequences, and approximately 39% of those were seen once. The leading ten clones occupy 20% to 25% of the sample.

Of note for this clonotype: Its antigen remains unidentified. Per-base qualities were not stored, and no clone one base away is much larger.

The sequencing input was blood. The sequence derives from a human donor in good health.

The CDR3 loop reads CASSLPATQNEQYF. In nucleotides, the sequence is TGTGCCAGCAGCTTACCCGCGACTCAGAACGAGCAGTACTTC. This chain joins TRBV7-9 to TRBJ2-7; no D gene is confidently identified. The germline V gene (reference sequence) sets CDR1 to SEHNR and CDR2 to FQNEAQ. Spanning cysteine to phenylalanine, the CDR3 consists of 14 amino acids. Here the CDR3 DNA is all that survives: 42 bases in frame from base 1. Trimming at the junction amounts to 2 bases on V and 5 bases on J, and the germline ends lie 13 bases apart.